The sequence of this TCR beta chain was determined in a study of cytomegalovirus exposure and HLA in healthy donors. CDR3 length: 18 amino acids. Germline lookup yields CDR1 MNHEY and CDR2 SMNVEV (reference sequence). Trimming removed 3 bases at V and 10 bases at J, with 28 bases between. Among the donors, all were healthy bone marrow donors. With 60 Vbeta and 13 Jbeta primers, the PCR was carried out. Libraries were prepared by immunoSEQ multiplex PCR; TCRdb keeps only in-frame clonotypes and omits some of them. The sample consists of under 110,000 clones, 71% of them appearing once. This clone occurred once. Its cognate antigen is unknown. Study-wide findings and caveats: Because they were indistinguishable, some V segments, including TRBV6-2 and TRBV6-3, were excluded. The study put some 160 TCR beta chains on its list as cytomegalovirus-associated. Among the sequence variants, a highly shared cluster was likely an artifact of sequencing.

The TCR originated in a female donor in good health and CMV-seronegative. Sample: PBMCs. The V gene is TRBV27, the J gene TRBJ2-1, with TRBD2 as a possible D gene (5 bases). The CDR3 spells CASSLAKFGLRGGVEQFF. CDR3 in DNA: TGTGCCAGCAGTTTGGCTAAGTTTGGCCTACGTGGAGGAGTAGAGCAGTTCTTC.